This TCR beta chain was documented in a study of CD8+CD57+ T cells in acquired aplastic anemia. At the level of the study: Sorting CD4+ and CD8+ cells gave DNA averaging around 3 ug.

This clonotype was seen only once. Its antigen is unknown. Genomic DNA provided the template from which TCR beta VDJ and CDR3 profiles were obtained. Each CDR3 protein gets one entry after TCRdb re-called the reads with MiXCR. The sample consists of 200,000 to 250,000 distinct CDR3 sequences, approximately 60% of them appearing once. General observations from the study: Controls did not differ significantly from patients in CD8+ Simpson's diversity.

The CDR3 runs to 17 residues. J lost 5 bases, V lost 3 bases, and 15 bases had no gene match. CDR1 is SGDLS, CDR2 YYNGEE, per germline. Sequencing used sorted CD4+, CD8+, or CD8+CD57+ T cells (not recorded which) from PBMCs. The chain employs TRBV9 and TRBJ2-5; the match to TRBD2 covers 8 bases. The sequence came from a human donor in good health. CDR3 DNA: TGTGCCAGCAGCGGAGGGGCTCTAGCGGGTATTCGGGAGACCCAGTACTTC. Residues: CASSGGALAGIRETQYF.